The 5 T cell receptor beta chains in this list originate from one sample, sequenced in a study of blood T cell repertoires in COVID-19. Clones were sequenced by immunoSEQ multiplex PCR, and TCRdb holds only the in-frame ones, with some missing. The sample has about 190,000 clones, roughly 80% seen once; the top ten hold 13%. The specimen sequenced was peripheral blood. The receptors were gathered from a man aged 45-65 years who had recovered from COVID-19.

This clone was observed a single time. This chain uses TRBV20-1 with TRBJ2-7; D ambiguous. This CDR3 region has 12 residues. V shed 3 bases and J shed 6 bases, with 12 bases lying between them. CDR1 is DFQATT, CDR2 SNEGSKA, per germline (reference sequence). The CDR3 DNA is TGCAGTGCTAGTTCCCAGTCTAGCGAGCAGTACTTC. Protein: CSASSQSSEQYF.

The chain employs TRBV7-8 and TRBJ2-7; D is perhaps TRBD1 (6 bases). V shed 1 base and J shed 0 bases, with 7 bases lying between them. The CDR3 is 14 amino acids. Germline loops: CDR1 SGHVS, CDR2 FQNEAQ. The CDR3 DNA follows: TGTGCCAGCAGCTTAGGGACAGCCTCCTACGAGCAGTACTTC. Translating gives CASSLGTASYEQYF.

The CDR3 sequence is CASSIIGTGANEQFF. The CDR3 nucleotides are TGTGCCAGTAGTATAATCGGGACAGGGGCCAATGAGCAGTTCTTC. This chain uses TRBV19 with TRBJ2-1, with 10 bases lining up with TRBD1. The J segment lost 6 bases and the V segment lost 2 bases, leaving 4 bases of the junction unmatched. CDR1 is LNHDA, CDR2 SQIVND, per germline (reference sequence). CDR3 size: 15 residues.

This sequence joins TRBV29-1 and TRBJ2-5; 8 bases are shared with TRBD1. Germline V gene lookup returns CDR1 SQVTM and CDR2 ANQGSEA. J gave up 7 bases and V 6 bases, and 13 bases lay outside the gene matches. The CDR3 consists of 14 residues. CDR3 sequence (DNA): TGCAGCGTCGCGTCGCCGACAGGGGAAGTGACCCAGTACTTC. This sequence encodes CSVASPTGEVTQYF.

In its sample, this clone was seen a few times. The rearrangement joins TRBV5-6 to TRBJ2-2, with D possibly being TRBD2 (6 bases). Germline values: CDR1 SGHDT, CDR2 YYEEEE. V was trimmed by 7 bases and J by 2 bases, leaving 15 bases between them. The CDR3 covers 15 residues. In DNA form, the CDR3 reads TGTGCCAGCGGTTCCCTAGCGCAAAACACCGGGGAGCTGTTTTTT. This gives the protein CASGSLAQNTGELFF.